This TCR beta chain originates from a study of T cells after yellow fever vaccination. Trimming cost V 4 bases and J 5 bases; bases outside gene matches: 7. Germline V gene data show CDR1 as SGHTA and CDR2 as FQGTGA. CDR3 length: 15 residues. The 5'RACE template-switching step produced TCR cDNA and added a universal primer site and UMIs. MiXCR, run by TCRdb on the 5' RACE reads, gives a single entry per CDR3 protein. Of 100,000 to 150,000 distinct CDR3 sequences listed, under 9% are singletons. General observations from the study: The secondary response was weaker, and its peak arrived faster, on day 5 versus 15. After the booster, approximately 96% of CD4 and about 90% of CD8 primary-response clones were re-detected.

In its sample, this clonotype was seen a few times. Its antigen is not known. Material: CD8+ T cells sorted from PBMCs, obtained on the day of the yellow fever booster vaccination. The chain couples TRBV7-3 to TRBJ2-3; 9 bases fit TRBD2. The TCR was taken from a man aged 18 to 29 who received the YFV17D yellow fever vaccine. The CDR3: CASSWRGGREDTQYF. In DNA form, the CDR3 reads TGTGCCAGCAGCTGGCGGGGGGGCCGGGAAGATACGCAGTATTTT.